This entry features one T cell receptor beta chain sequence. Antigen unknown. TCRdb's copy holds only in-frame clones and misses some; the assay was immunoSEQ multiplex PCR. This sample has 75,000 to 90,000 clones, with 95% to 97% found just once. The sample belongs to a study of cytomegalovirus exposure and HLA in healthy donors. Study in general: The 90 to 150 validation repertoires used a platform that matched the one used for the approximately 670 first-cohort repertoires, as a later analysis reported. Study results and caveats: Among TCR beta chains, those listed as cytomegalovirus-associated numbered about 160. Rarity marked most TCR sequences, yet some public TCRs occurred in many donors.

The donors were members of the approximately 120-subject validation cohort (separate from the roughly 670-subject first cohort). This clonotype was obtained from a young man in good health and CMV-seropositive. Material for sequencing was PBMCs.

CDR3 loop: CASSSPRRGNGYTF. The CDR3 region has the DNA TGTGCCAGCTCCTCTCCGCGACGGGGGAATGGCTACACCTTC. V usage is TRBV28 and J usage is TRBJ1-2; D perhaps matches TRBD1 (5 bases). The germline V gene has CDR1 MDHEN and CDR2 SYDVKM. The CDR3 totals 14 residues. Trimming cost V 8 bases and J 6 bases, with 19 bases left between them.